These 27 T cell receptor beta chains came from one sample sequenced in a study of blood T cell repertoires in COVID-19. Here immunoSEQ multiplex PCR was the method, and the copy in TCRdb shows in-frame clones only, minus some. The profile shows hundreds of thousands of clones, about 87% of them singletons. The specimen was peripheral blood. The receptors were sampled from a human donor in a cohort sampled during active COVID-19.

The chain recombines TRBV9 with TRBJ2-3, with TRBD1 identical over 7 bases. The germline CDR1 and CDR2 sequences are SGDLS and YYNGEE. V lost 4 bases to trimming and J lost 2 bases; unmatched junction nucleotides: 10. CDR3 size: 16 residues. CDR3 loop: CASSLMGQGDTDTQYF. The CDR3 DNA reads TGTGCCAGCAGCCTGATGGGGCAGGGGGACACAGATACGCAGTATTTT.

The genes are TRBV2 and TRBJ1-6; D uncertain. CDR1 is SNHLY, CDR2 FYNNEI, per germline. The ends were cut back, 9 bases at V and 7 bases at J, with 19 bases in the middle. CDR3 size: 15 residues. The CDR3: CARTEGPDMNSPLHF. In DNA, the CDR3 is TGTGCCAGAACCGAGGGCCCGGATATGAATTCACCCCTCCACTTT.

Here the CDR3 reads CASSFEGASSEAFF. CDR3 in DNA: TGTGCCAGCAGCTTCGAGGGGGCTTCTTCTGAAGCTTTCTTT. This chain joins TRBV11-3 and TRBJ1-1, with TRBD1 matching over 7 bases. Germline CDR1 and CDR2: SGHNT and YENEEA. Germline trimming cut 3 bases from V and 6 bases from J; bases unmatched to any gene: 7. There are 14 residues in the CDR3.

V gene TRBV12-3 or TRBV12-4 combines with J gene TRBJ1-4; D may be TRBD1 (6 bases). The V gene lost 3 bases and the J gene lost 11 bases, with 13 bases spanning the gap. The CDR3 covers 13 residues. The DNA for the CDR3 is TGTGCCAGCAGTTTGTGGGACACCGGGAAACTGTTTTTT. This gives the protein CASSLWDTGKLFF.

The chain is built from TRBV2 and TRBJ2-2; 14 bases fit TRBD2. Trimming removed 6 bases from V and 6 bases from J; junction bases left unmatched: 6. The germline gives CDR1 SNHLY, CDR2 FYNNEI. CDR3 length: 16 amino acids. CDR3 sequence (DNA): TGTGCCAGCAGATGGGGACTAGCGGGAGTCGCCGGGGAGCTGTTTTTT. As protein: CASRWGLAGVAGELFF.

This rearrangement joins TRBV6-6 to TRBJ1-1, with no clear D. The CDR3 sequence is 12 residues long. The germline V gene has CDR1 MNHNY and CDR2 SVGAGI (reference sequence). Trimming removed 4 bases at V and 6 bases at J, with 9 bases between. CDR3 protein: CASSSGGAEAFF. CDR3 sequence (DNA): TGTGCCAGCAGTTCGGGAGGCGCTGAAGCTTTCTTT.

The V call is TRBV2, the J call TRBJ2-3; 9 nucleotides align to TRBD2. This CDR3 is built from 14 residues. Germline assignment: CDR1 SNHLY and CDR2 FYNNEI. V lost 4 bases, J lost 5 bases, and 4 bases stayed unmatched. The CDR3 region is CASSVAGAGDTQYF. CDR3 sequence (DNA): TGTGCCAGCAGTGTAGCGGGAGCGGGAGATACGCAGTATTTT.

The chain joins TRBV5-3 to TRBJ1-3; D remains ambiguous. TRBV5-3 is classed as an ORF, of uncertain function. Trimming left V 0 bases short and J 0 bases short, with 10 bases between. The CDR3 length is 16 residues. CDR3 DNA sequence: TGTGCCAGAAGCTTGGGCAGGTATACCTCTGGAAACACCATATATTTT. Translating gives CARSLGRYTSGNTIYF.

This clone was observed a single time. The V gene is TRBV19, the J gene TRBJ2-3; unclear D gene. This CDR3 spans 14 amino acids. V was pared by 3 bases and J by 6 bases, with 13 bases between. Germline lookup yields CDR1 LNHDA and CDR2 SQIVND (reference sequence). The CDR3 is CASSIGPLPDTQYF. CDR3 DNA: TGTGCCAGTAGTATTGGGCCCCTCCCCGATACGCAGTATTTT. The variable domain in full, with the rest retrieved from reference TRBV19 and TRBJ2-3, is DGGITQSPKYLFRKEGQNVTLSCEQNLNHDAMYWYRQDPGQGLRLIYYSQIVNDFQKGDIAEGYSVSREKKESFPLTVTSAQKNPTAFYLCASSIGPLPDTQYFGPGTRLTVL.

The chain carries TRBV6-1 and TRBJ1-2, with 9 bases matching TRBD1. Trimming cost V 0 bases and J 4 bases; bases outside gene matches: 9. This CDR3 is built from 17 residues. In germline, CDR1 is MNHNS, CDR2 SASEGT. CDR3 sequence: CASSEAAWTGAPYGYTF. CDR3 coding DNA: TGTGCCAGCAGTGAAGCGGCCTGGACAGGGGCGCCCTATGGCTACACCTTC.

This chain connects TRBV7-8 to TRBJ2-1, with 8 bases fitting TRBD1. J gave up 4 bases and V 2 bases, and 4 bases lay outside the gene matches. There are 15 residues in the CDR3. Germline assignment: CDR1 SGHVS and CDR2 FQNEAQ. The CDR3 spells CASSLQGARYNEQFF. The CDR3 DNA is TGTGCCAGCAGCTTACAGGGGGCGAGGTACAATGAGCAGTTCTTC.

This chain connects TRBV5-1 to TRBJ2-5; D might be TRBD2 (5 bases). This CDR3 has 14 amino acids. V shed 3 bases and J shed 2 bases, with 11 bases lying between them. Germline values: CDR1 SGHRS, CDR2 YFSETQ. The CDR3, as DNA: TGCGCCAGCAGCTGGGCTTCGGGGCAAGAGACCCAGTACTTC. Protein sequence: CASSWASGQETQYF. The complete variable domain, with remaining parts taken from reference TRBV5-1 and TRBJ2-5, reads KAGVTQTPRYLIKTRGQQVTLSCSPISGHRSVSWYQQTPGQGLQFLFEYFSETQRNKGNFPGRFSGRQFSNSRSEMNVSTLELGDSALYLCASSWASGQETQYFGPGTRLLVL.

The chain joins TRBV15 to TRBJ2-1, with D possibly matching TRBD2 (5 bases). The CDR3 spans 13 residues. Deletions cut 3 bases from V and 5 bases from J, with 8 bases between. Germline assignment: CDR1 LNHNV and CDR2 YYDKDF (reference sequence). The CDR3 reads CATSRLADNEQFF. The CDR3 region has the DNA TGTGCCACCAGCAGGCTAGCAGACAATGAGCAGTTCTTC.

The chain carries TRBV7-2 and TRBJ2-3; 13 bases agree with TRBD2. CDR3 length: 17 residues. The J segment lost 4 bases and the V segment lost 5 bases, leaving 9 bases of the junction unmatched. Germline values: CDR1 SGHTA, CDR2 FQGNSA. The CDR3 nucleotides read TGTGCCAGCAGCGGAACTAGCGGGAGGGGGAGGGCAGATACGCAGTATTTT. Protein sequence: CASSGTSGRGRADTQYF.

This rearrangement joins TRBV28 to TRBJ1-4; D gene ambiguous. Germline V gene sequence: CDR1 MDHEN, CDR2 SYDVKM. V lost 7 bases, J lost 6 bases, and 12 bases lay in between. The CDR3 runs 13 residues. Here the CDR3 DNA reads TGTGCCAGCATGGGCAGATTGTATGAAAAACTGTTTTTT. Translated, it gives CASMGRLYEKLFF.

The chain has TRBV7-8 and TRBJ2-5; TRBD1 matches 7 bases. The length of the CDR3 is 16 residues. Germline V lookup: CDR1 SGHVS, CDR2 FQNEAQ. Trimming removed 5 bases from V and 2 bases from J; junction bases left unmatched: 11. DNA for the CDR3: TGTGCCAGCAGCCTAAAGCCGGGACAGCTACAAGAGACCCAGTACTTC. This encodes CASSLKPGQLQETQYF.

The rearrangement links TRBV18 to TRBJ2-2, with 10 bases that match TRBD1. The CDR3 extends over 18 amino acids. V shed 4 bases, J shed 5 bases, and the junction held 13 bases outside the gene matches. Germline V gene lookup returns CDR1 KGHSH and CDR2 LQKENI. The CDR3 loop is CASSLNMPGQGRTGELFF. CDR3 coding DNA: TGTGCCAGCTCACTAAATATGCCGGGACAGGGGCGAACCGGGGAGCTGTTTTTT.

The chain carries TRBV4-2 and TRBJ1-5; D remains ambiguous. Germline values: CDR1 LGHNA, CDR2 YNFKEQ. This CDR3 is built from 15 residues. V was cut by 3 bases and J by 5 bases, with 14 bases left in between. CDR3 DNA sequence: TGTGCCAGCAGCCAGACGGAGGGTGGGGATCAGCCCCAGCATTTT. Encoded protein: CASSQTEGGDQPQHF.

Only one count was recorded for this clone. CDR3 DNA sequence: TGTGCCAGCAGCCGGGGGGAGTTGAACACTGAAGCTTTCTTT. Encoded protein: CASSRGELNTEAFF. The chain recombines TRBV3-1 (or the pseudogene TRBV3-2) with TRBJ1-1; maybe TRBD1 (5 bases). Trimming shortened V by 4 bases and J by 0 bases, and 9 bases separated the two germline ends. The CDR3 length is 14 residues. Germline CDR1 LGHDT, CDR2 YNNKEL (reference sequence).

The V and J genes are TRBV9 and TRBJ1-2; 7 bases line up with TRBD1. Germline CDR1 SGDLS, CDR2 YYNGEE. V shed 4 bases, J shed 2 bases, and the junction held 8 bases outside the gene matches. The CDR3 runs 15 residues. CDR3 bases: TGTGCCAGCAGCCAAGACACAGGGGTGAACTATGGCTACACCTTC. Amino acids: CASSQDTGVNYGYTF.

This clone was counted a single time. This sequence joins TRBV30 and TRBJ1-5, with TRBD1 identical over 9 bases. This CDR3 has 14 residues. J was trimmed by 7 bases and V by 4 bases; bases with no gene match: 8. Germline V gene lookup returns CDR1 GTSNPN and CDR2 SVGIG (reference sequence). CDR3 region: CAWKTQGAAQPQHF. As DNA, the CDR3 is TGTGCCTGGAAAACACAGGGGGCGGCACAGCCCCAGCATTTT.

V usage is TRBV2 and J usage is TRBJ1-6; D not resolved. Germline assignment: CDR1 SNHLY and CDR2 FYNNEI. The CDR3 runs 14 residues. V was clipped by 4 bases and J by 7 bases, with 11 bases between them. The CDR3 DNA follows: TGTGCCAGCAGTGTAAACGGGAGGAATTCACCCCTCCACTTT. Residues: CASSVNGRNSPLHF.

The V gene is TRBV4-2, the J gene TRBJ2-5, with a tentative D call TRBD2 (6 bases). V lost 1 base and J 3 bases, leaving 15 bases between the germline ends. Looked up from germline, CDR1 is LGHNA and CDR2 is YNFKEQ. The CDR3 is made up of 16 amino acids. In DNA, the CDR3 is TGTGCCAGCAGCCAAGGCGACGGGGACTCCAAAGAGACCCAGTACTTC. As protein: CASSQGDGDSKETQYF.

The chain has TRBV30 and TRBJ1-1; 8 positions agree with TRBD1. The trim removed 4 bases at V and 6 bases at J, leaving 7 bases unmatched. Germline V gives CDR1 GTSNPN, CDR2 SVGIG (reference sequence). This CDR3 region has 13 residues. The CDR3 sequence: CAWTGGNGAEAFF. The CDR3 DNA is TGTGCCTGGACAGGGGGCAATGGGGCTGAAGCTTTCTTT.

This clone occurred once. V and J are TRBV5-4 and TRBJ2-2, with TRBD2 matching over 8 bases. The ends lost 0 bases at V and 5 bases at J; junction bases unmatched: 3. CDR3 size: 15 residues. CDR1 SGHNT and CDR2 YYREEE come from the germline V gene (reference sequence). The CDR3 region has the DNA TGTGCCAGCAGCTTGGAGACTAGCGCTACCGGGGAGCTGTTTTTT. Translation: CASSLETSATGELFF.

The chain has TRBV30 and TRBJ2-1, with TRBD1 matching 8 bases. J gave up 9 bases and V 1 base, and 11 bases lay outside the gene matches. The CDR3 covers 15 residues. Germline V gene lookup returns CDR1 GTSNPN and CDR2 SVGIG (reference sequence). This CDR3 reads CAWSEAGGPVSEQFF. The CDR3 bases are TGTGCCTGGAGTGAGGCAGGGGGCCCAGTTAGTGAGCAGTTCTTC.

This clone occurred many times. The chain couples TRBV25-1 to TRBJ2-2, with D maybe TRBD1 (5 bases). The V gene lost 9 bases and the J gene lost 3 bases, with 11 bases spanning the gap. The CDR3 is made up of 13 amino acids. Looked up from germline, CDR1 is MGHDK and CDR2 is SYGVNS. CDR3 bases: TGTGCCAGTCACCTCAGGGACACCGGGGAGCTGTTTTTT. Translation: CASHLRDTGELFF.